This T cell receptor beta chain was captured in a study of blood T cell repertoires in COVID-19. Study-level background: From T cells, B-cell-depleted T cells, or PBMCs came the material, which was cDNA or gDNA.

Authors' analysis steps: For nucleated cells, counts were estimated from reference gene primer amplification. Generated by immunoSEQ multiplex PCR, the TCRdb table keeps only in-frame clones and is missing some. V and J calls plus clone size are reproduced from that table; the DNA served to infer D and trimming. The sample lists about 92,000 clones, around 90% occurring once. V lost 4 bases and J lost 0, with 16 bases in between. CDR3 length: 17 amino acids. Germline values: CDR1 SGHAT, CDR2 FQNNGV. This receptor was obtained from a human donor with active COVID-19. The donor label of this sample is uncertain. The V call is TRBV11-2, the J call TRBJ2-1; D is possibly TRBD2 (6 bases). Sequencing was carried out using peripheral blood. The CDR3, as DNA: TGTGCCAGCAGCTCCCGATTAGGGGACTCCTCCTACAATGAGCAGTTCTTC. Translation: CASSSRLGDSSYNEQFF.